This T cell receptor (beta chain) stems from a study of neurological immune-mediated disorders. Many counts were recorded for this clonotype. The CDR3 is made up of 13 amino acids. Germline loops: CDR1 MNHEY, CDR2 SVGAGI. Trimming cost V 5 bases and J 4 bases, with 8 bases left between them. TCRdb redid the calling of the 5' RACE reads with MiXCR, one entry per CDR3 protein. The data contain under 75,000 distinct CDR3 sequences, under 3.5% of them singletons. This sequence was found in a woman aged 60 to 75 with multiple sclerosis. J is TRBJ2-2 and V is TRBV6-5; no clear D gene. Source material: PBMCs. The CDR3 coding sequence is TGTGCCAGCAGTGGGATCTCCACCGGGGAGCTGTTTTTT. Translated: CASSGISTGELFF.